This paragraph covers one TCR beta chain sequence. Ages ranged from about 18 to 89 years, with residence in around 24 US areas. Participants were placed into cohorts based on the clinical history they reported. The data originate from a study of blood T cell repertoires in COVID-19. Background on the study: T cells, B-cell-depleted T cells, or PBMCs provided the cDNA or gDNA that served as material.

Some clones are missing from TCRdb's copy, which holds only in-frame ones; the method was immunoSEQ multiplex PCR. The sample includes 200,000 to 300,000 clones, over 85% of them seen just once. The TCR originated in a woman aged 25-40 years with acute COVID-19. The sequencing sample was made of PBMCs or T cells enriched from blood (not recorded which).

Here the CDR3 DNA reads TGTGCCAGCAGTTTTCCGGGACTAGCTAGCTACGAGCAGTACTTC. It yields the protein CASSFPGLASYEQYF. The rearrangement uses TRBV5-4 and TRBJ2-7, with TRBD2 matching 9 bases. There are 15 residues in the CDR3. V shed 5 bases, J shed 3 bases, and the junction held 9 bases outside the gene matches. Germline values: CDR1 SGHNT, CDR2 YYREEE (reference sequence).